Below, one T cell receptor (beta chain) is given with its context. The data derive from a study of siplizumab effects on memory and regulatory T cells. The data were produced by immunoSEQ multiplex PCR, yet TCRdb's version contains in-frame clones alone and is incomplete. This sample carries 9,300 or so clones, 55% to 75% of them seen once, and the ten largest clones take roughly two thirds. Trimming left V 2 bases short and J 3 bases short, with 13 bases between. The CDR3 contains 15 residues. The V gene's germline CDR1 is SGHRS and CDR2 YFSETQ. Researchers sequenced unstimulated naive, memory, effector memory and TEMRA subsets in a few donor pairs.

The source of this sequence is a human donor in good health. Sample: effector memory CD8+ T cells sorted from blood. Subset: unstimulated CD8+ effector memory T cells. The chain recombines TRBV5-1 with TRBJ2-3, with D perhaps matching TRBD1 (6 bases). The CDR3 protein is CASSFGAGETDTQYF. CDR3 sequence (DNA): TGCGCCAGCAGCTTCGGGGCAGGGGAAACAGATACGCAGTATTTT.